This T cell receptor beta chain was obtained from a study of T cell changes during pregnancy in multiple sclerosis (dated by TCRdb to between 2018 and 2020). About the investigation overall: The study looked at changes in the T cell repertoire across pregnancy in women with multiple sclerosis.

Trimmed from V: 4 bases; trimmed from J: 7 bases; junction bases lacking a gene match: 2. From its cysteine to its phenylalanine, the CDR3 spans 12 amino acids. Left in the record is the CDR3 DNA by itself, 36 bases read in frame from the first base. CDR1 and CDR2, per the germline V gene (reference sequence), are MNHEY and SMNVEV. The receptor library was made with the immunoSEQ multiplex PCR assay. Entries here come from immuneACCESS through TCRdb and include only in-frame sequences with V and J called. Some clones fail to appear in such tables; in the studies checked, an unresolved V gene covers under half of the shortfall, and the cause of the remainder is unknown. For this sample the table gives over 85,000 clones, of which around 93% were detected only once. The ten top clones hold 1.5% to 2% of the sample. Comments on this clone: Its antigen target is currently unknown. Per-nucleotide qualities are absent, and no much larger clonotype sits a single base away.

The source material was peripheral blood, sampled in the first trimester of pregnancy. The sequence joins TRBV27 to TRBJ2-3; 7 central bases correspond to TRBD1. The sequence came from a female donor in good health, enrolled as a control in a pregnancy study. The base sequence is TGTGCCAGCAGTTCGACAGGGTATACGCAGTATTTT. It encodes CASSSTGYTQYF.